The rows below give T cell receptor beta chains drawn from one sample of a study of cytomegalovirus exposure and HLA in healthy donors. TCRdb's table, derived via immunoSEQ multiplex PCR, lists solely in-frame clones and lacks some. This sample has approximately 280,000 clones; 80% to 90% occur once, and the top ten carry about 1%. The sequenced material came from PBMCs. The receptor source for this set is a woman aged 18-29 years in good health and CMV-seronegative. Each CDR3 is given with its conserved first and last residue. Fields, in order: V gene, clone size, J gene, D gene, CDR3 DNA, CDR3 protein. The D gene is left open where the match is weak. The size entry is marked missing in some rows and otherwise reads once, few, many or a size class.

TRBV9	once	TRBJ2-7	NA	TGTGCCAGCAGCGAAGGGGACTCCGTCTACGAGCAGTACTTC	CASSEGDSVYEQYF
TRBV5-1	NA	TRBJ2-7	NA	TGCGCCAGCAGCTTGGGGCCCGCTTACGAGCAGTACTTC	CASSLGPAYEQYF
TRBV27	NA	TRBJ2-1	NA	TGTGCCAGCAGCCCCTCATCGACTAGCTCCTACAATGAGCAGTTCTTC	CASSPSSTSSYNEQFF
TRBV11-2	NA	TRBJ2-3	NA	TGTGCCAGCAGCTCGGAATACAGGTCGGATACGCAGTATTTT	CASSSEYRSDTQYF
TRBV2	NA	TRBJ2-1	TRBD2	TGTGCCAGCAGTGAACTACTAGCGGGAGCGGGCAATGAGCAGTTCTTC	CASSELLAGAGNEQFF
TRBV6-5	NA	TRBJ1-1	NA	TGTGCCAGCAGTTACGGGGCAGGGTGGGCGAACACTGAAGCTTTCTTT	CASSYGAGWANTEAFF
TRBV6-5	NA	TRBJ2-7	TRBD1	TGTGCCAGCAGTCTTCTGGGACAGTCCTACGAGCAGTACTTC	CASSLLGQSYEQYF
TRBV6-5	few	TRBJ2-7	TRBD1	TGTGCCAGCAGTTACCTCCATTACAGGGGGCCCTACGAGCAGTACTTC	CASSYLHYRGPYEQYF
TRBV11-2	NA	TRBJ2-7	TRBD2	TGTGCCAGCAGCCAAATCGTAGCGGGGTCCTACGAGCAGTACTTC	CASSQIVAGSYEQYF
TRBV6-5	NA	TRBJ1-1	NA	TGTGCCAGCACCCCACTCCGGGACACTGAAGCTTTCTTT	CASTPLRDTEAFF
TRBV27	NA	TRBJ2-7	TRBD1	TGTGCCAGCAGTCCTTCTATAGGGACAGGGATTTGGGAGCAGTACTTC	CASSPSIGTGIWEQYF
TRBV19	few	TRBJ2-4	TRBD1	TGTGCCAGTCGACGGACAGGCAGCATTCAGTACTTC	CASRRTGSIQYF
TRBV30	NA	TRBJ2-1	TRBD2	TGTGCCTGGAGTGTACGGCAAGCGGGGGATTTTAACAATGAGCAGTTCTTC	CAWSVRQAGDFNNEQFF
TRBV7-2	NA	TRBJ1-1	NA	TGTGCCAGCAGCTTAGACAGAAGCATGAACACTGAAGCTTTCTTT	CASSLDRSMNTEAFF
TRBV27	once	TRBJ2-7	TRBD2	TGTGCCAGCGGGTCCGGGACTAGCGGCTACGAGCAGTACTTC	CASGSGTSGYEQYF